This TCR beta chain was sequenced for a study of T cell responses to AZD1222 COVID-19 vaccine. Broader study findings: Per reports, nearly half of all spike-specific TCRs target regions that are unmutated in variants. Along spike, vaccine-associated CD4 TCRs were found throughout, with dominance at 160-218 and 743-854.

In this sample, this clone turned up a few times. Its antigen is unknown. The data were produced by immunoSEQ multiplex PCR, yet TCRdb's version contains in-frame clones alone and is incomplete. The sample consists of 70,000 to 95,000 clones, roughly 90% of them appearing once. Losses at the gene ends were 8 bases for V and 0 bases for J; bases not matched to a gene: 15. The CDR3 contains 17 residues. Germline CDR1 and CDR2: SNHLY and FYNNEI. This sample comprised peripheral blood, obtained on day 0 of MenACWY control vaccination. V usage is TRBV2 and J usage is TRBJ1-2; 7 nucleotides match TRBD1. This clonotype was obtained from an adult in good health. This CDR3 reads CASSKGTDSAANYGYTF. CDR3 nucleotides: TGTGCCAGCTCCAAAGGGACAGACTCAGCCGCTAACTATGGCTACACCTTC.